This section outlines one TCR beta chain sequence together with its context. The data originate from a study of blood T cell repertoires in COVID-19. V was clipped by 5 bases and J by 2 bases; unmatched bases: 5. Germline V gives CDR1 MNHEY, CDR2 SVGEGT. This CDR3 region has 15 residues. How the authors handled the data: By means of reference gene primer amplification, nucleated cell counts were estimated. This table comes from immunoSEQ multiplex PCR, and its TCRdb copy is limited to in-frame clones, with some not included. D and trimming come from the DNA, and the V and J calls and clone size come from that table. Seen here are 200,000 or so clones, around 85% observed once, and the top ten hold 2% to 2.5%.

The receptor's source is a woman between 50 and 59 years old with acute or convalescent COVID-19. The chain employs TRBV6-2 or TRBV6-3 and TRBJ2-7; TRBD1 agrees at 11 bases. The sample comprised peripheral blood. Written as DNA, the CDR3 is TGTGCCAGCAGTAAACCGGGACAGGGGGCCTACGAGCAGTACTTC. Protein product: CASSKPGQGAYEQYF.